This T cell receptor beta chain was captured by sequencing in a study of early T cells in non-severe SARS-CoV-2 infection. About the research overall: Sequenced bulk RNA came from whole blood that was unsorted, and chains were unpaired.

A word on this clonotype: Germline is not matched at one junction end, which may reflect a read error.

Using its own MiXCR run on the 5' RACE reads, TCRdb lists one record per CDR3 protein. The sample records 80,000 to 95,000 distinct CDR3 sequences, roughly 13% being singletons. Germline V lookup: CDR1 SGHTA, CDR2 FQGTGA. The CDR3 runs 14 residues. The sequenced sample was whole blood. The chain joins TRBV7-3 to TRBJ2-7, with D perhaps matching TRBD1 (5 bases). The receptor was isolated from an adult who was a healthcare worker with PCR-confirmed SARS-CoV-2 infection or an uninfected control (not recorded which). CDR3 loop: CASSPQGNSDEQYF. For the CDR3, the DNA is TGTGCCAGCAGCCCCCAGGGAAACTCCGACGAGCAGTACTTC.